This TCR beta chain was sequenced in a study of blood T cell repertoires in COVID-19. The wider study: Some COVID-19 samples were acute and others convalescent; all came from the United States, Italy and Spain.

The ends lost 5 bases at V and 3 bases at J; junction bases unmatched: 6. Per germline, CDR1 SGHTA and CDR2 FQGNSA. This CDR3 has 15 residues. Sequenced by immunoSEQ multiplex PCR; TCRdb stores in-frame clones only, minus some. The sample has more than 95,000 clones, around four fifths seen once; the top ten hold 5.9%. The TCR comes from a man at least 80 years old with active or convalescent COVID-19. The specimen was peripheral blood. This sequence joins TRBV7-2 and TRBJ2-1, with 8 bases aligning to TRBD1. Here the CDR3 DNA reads TGTGCCAGCAGCCCACGACAGGGGAACTACAATGAGCAGTTCTTC. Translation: CASSPRQGNYNEQFF.